This record looks at one T cell receptor (beta chain) sequence and its context. The antigen is undetermined. This sample was included in a study of radiotherapy plus CTLA-4 blockade in lung cancer. Study context: There were objective responses in 18% of patients, and about 31% had disease control. Study-wide findings and caveats: Early blood T cell clone dynamics, with interferon-beta, were reported to best predict response. TCR clones from tumors expanded in blood after radiotherapy plus ipilimumab.

V lost 0 bases and J lost 4, with 10 bases in between. The CDR3 is 15 residues long. The germline V gene has CDR1 SGDLS and CDR2 YYNGEE. Here immunoSEQ multiplex PCR was the method, and the copy in TCRdb shows in-frame clones only, minus some. Counted here are around 37,000 clones, 70% to 80% occurring once; the ten biggest clones make up approximately 14%. Focal radiation was given together with CTLA-4 blockade (ipilimumab) to patients with chemo-refractory metastatic non-small-cell lung cancer. The rearrangement uses TRBV9 and TRBJ1-4; no clear D. The origin of this receptor is a human donor with non-small cell lung cancer that progressed on radiotherapy plus ipilimumab. Source: peripheral blood, taken from a patient treated with radiotherapy plus ipilimumab. The CDR3 region has the DNA TGTGCCAGCAGCGTAGGTGAAGTCCTTAATGAAAAACTGTTTTTT. Translating gives CASSVGEVLNEKLFF.